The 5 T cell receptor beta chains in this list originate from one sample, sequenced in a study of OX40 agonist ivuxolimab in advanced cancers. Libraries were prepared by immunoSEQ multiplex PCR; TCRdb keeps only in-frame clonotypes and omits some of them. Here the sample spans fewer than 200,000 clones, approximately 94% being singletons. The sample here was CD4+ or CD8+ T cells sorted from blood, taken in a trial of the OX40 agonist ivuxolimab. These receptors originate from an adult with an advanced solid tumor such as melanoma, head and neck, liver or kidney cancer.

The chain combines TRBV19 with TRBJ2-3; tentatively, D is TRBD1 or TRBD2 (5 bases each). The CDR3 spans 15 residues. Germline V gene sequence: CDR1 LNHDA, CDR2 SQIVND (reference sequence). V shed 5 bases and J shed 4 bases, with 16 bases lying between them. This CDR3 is CASSLESVGADTQYF. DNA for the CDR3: TGTGCCAGTAGTCTGGAATCGGTGGGGGCAGATACGCAGTATTTT.

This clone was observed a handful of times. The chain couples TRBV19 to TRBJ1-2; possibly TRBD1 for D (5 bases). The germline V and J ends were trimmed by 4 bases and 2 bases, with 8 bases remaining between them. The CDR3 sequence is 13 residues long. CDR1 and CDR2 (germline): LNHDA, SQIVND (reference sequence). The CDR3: CASSTSGNYGYTF. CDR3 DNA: TGTGCCAGTAGTACTTCAGGGAACTATGGCTACACCTTC.

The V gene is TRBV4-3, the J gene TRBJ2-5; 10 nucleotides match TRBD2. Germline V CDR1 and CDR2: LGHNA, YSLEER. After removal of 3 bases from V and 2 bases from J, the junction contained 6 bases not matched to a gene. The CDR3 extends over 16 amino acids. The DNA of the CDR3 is TGCGCCAGCAGCCATGACCTAGCGGGGGTTCAAGAGACCCAGTACTTC. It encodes CASSHDLAGVQETQYF.

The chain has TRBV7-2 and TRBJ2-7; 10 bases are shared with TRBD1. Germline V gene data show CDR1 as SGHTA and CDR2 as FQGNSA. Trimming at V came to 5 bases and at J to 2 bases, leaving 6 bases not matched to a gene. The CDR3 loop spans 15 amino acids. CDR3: CASSPPGQGPYEQYF. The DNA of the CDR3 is TGTGCCAGCAGCCCCCCGGGACAGGGGCCCTACGAGCAGTACTTC.

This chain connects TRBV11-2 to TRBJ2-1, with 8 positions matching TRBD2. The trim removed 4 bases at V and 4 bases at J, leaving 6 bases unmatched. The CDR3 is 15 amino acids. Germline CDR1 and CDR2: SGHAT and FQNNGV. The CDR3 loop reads CASSYSGGPYNEQFF. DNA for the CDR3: TGTGCCAGCAGCTACTCGGGGGGGCCTTACAATGAGCAGTTCTTC.